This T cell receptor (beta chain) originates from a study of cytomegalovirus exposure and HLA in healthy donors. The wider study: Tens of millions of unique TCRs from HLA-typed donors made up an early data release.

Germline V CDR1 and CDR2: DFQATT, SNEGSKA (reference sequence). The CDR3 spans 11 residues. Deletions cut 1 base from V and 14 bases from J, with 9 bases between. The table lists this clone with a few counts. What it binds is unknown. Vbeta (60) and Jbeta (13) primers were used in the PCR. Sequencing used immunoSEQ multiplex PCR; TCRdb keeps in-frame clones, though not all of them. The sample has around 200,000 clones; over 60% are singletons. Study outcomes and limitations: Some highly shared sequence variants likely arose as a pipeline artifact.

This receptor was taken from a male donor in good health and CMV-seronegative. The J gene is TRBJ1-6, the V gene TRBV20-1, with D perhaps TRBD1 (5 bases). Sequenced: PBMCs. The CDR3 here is CSARGQGSLHF. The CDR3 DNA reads TGCAGTGCTAGAGGCCAGGGATCCCTCCACTTT.